This T cell receptor (beta chain) was obtained from a study of T cell responses to AZD1222 COVID-19 vaccine. Findings and limits, study-wide: Spike-specific TCR breadth and depth both grew after two AZD1222 doses. Repertoire collection took place solely once the T cell response had peaked. The donors showed a predominance of white British ancestry and of females, with possible underestimation of clonal diversity.

The CDR3 consists of 14 residues. Trimming stripped 7 bases from V and 4 bases from J, with 14 bases between. CDR1 is MNHEY, CDR2 SMNVEV, per germline (reference sequence). Generated by immunoSEQ multiplex PCR, the TCRdb table keeps only in-frame clones and is missing some. The sample includes more than 85,000 clones, approximately 90% of them seen just once. Remarks on this clone: Its antigen is undetermined.

This sequence joins TRBV27 and TRBJ2-1, with D perhaps being TRBD1 or TRBD2 (6 bases each). The sequence came from an adult in good health. This sample comprised peripheral blood, obtained on day 0 of AZD1222 vaccination. The CDR3: CASNGGRGYNEQFF. In DNA form, the CDR3 reads TGTGCCAGCAACGGGGGCCGCGGATACAATGAGCAGTTCTTC.